This TCR beta chain was captured by sequencing in a study of cytomegalovirus exposure and HLA in healthy donors. General study points: Later analysis associated a missense DCLRE1C variant with TCR beta V- and J-gene trimming. Association with HLA alleles at 0.05 false discovery rate was found for 15,000 to 20,000 TCR beta sequences in a later analysis.

About this clone: Antigen: not known.

PCR amplification relied on 60 Vbeta primers (plus 13 Jbeta primers). Some clones are missing from TCRdb's copy, which holds only in-frame ones; the method was immunoSEQ multiplex PCR. Here the sample spans around 120,000 clones, about 68% being singletons. The sample was PBMCs. The clonotype originates from a woman between 35 and 50 years old in good health and CMV-seropositive.

The CDR3 sequence is CASSFSSGGYNEQFF. The CDR3, as DNA: TGCGCCAGCAGCTTCTCGTCAGGGGGGTACAATGAGCAGTTCTTC. The rearrangement joins TRBV5-1 to TRBJ2-1, with TRBD1 as a possible D gene (7 bases). V was clipped by 2 bases and J by 4 bases, with 13 bases between them. This CDR3 is built from 15 residues. Germline loops: CDR1 SGHRS, CDR2 YFSETQ.